The clone carrying this T cell receptor beta chain was counted a few times. What it binds is unknown. The sample is drawn from a study of beta chain features in type 1 diabetes. The study, taken as a whole, reports: Shorter templates might be favored by PCR, and equally so in patients and in controls. Diminished insertions and augmented deletions at VDJ junctions characterized type 1 diabetes patients.

Cells sorted by CD45RO/CCR7/CD25/CD127/CD95/CD27 comprised CD4+ naive, central memory, regulatory and stem cell-like memory cells. All of the sorted populations showed purity greater than 95%. Reverse transcription of all isolated RNA meant that expressed TCRB transcripts were sequenced. Method: immunoSEQ multiplex PCR; TCRdb's copy keeps in-frame clones and lacks some. The repertoire consists of roughly 120,000 clones, with 40% occurring once and the leading ten covering about 0.07%. Material for sequencing was stem cell memory CD4+ T cells from blood. This receptor was taken from a woman younger than 35 in good health.

DNA of the CDR3: TGTGCCAGCAGGAGAAGGTTGGGGCAGGCAGGTGACGACGAGCAGTACTTC. Translated, it gives CASRRRLGQAGDDEQYF. The J gene is TRBJ2-7, the V gene TRBV2; TRBD1 is a possible D gene (5 bases). The CDR3 consists of 17 residues. The germline V gene encodes CDR1 SNHLY and CDR2 FYNNEI. V lost 6 bases to trimming and J lost 5 bases, with 26 bases between them.